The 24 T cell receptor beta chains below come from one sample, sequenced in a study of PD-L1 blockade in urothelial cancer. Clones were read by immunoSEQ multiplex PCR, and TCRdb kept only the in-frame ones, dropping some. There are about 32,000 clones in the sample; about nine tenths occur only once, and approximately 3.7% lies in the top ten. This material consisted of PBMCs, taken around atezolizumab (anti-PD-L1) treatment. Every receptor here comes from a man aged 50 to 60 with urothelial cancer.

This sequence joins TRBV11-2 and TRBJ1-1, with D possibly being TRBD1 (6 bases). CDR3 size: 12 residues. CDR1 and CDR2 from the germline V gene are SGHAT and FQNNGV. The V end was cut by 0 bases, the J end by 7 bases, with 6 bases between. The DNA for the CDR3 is TGTGCCAGCAGCTTAGACAGGGGTGAAGCTTTCTTT. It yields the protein CASSLDRGEAFF. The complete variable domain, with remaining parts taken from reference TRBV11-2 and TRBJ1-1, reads EAGVAQSPRYKIIEKRQSVAFWCNPISGHATLYWYQQILGQGPKLLIQFQNNGVVDDSQLPKDRFSAERLKGVDSTLKIQPAKLEDSAVYLCASSLDRGEAFFGQGTRLTVV.

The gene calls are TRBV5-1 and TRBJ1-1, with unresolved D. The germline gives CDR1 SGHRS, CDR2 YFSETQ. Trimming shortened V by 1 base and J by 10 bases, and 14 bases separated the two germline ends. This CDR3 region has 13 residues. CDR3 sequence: CASSLMAEALAFF. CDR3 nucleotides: TGCGCCAGCAGCTTGATGGCCGAGGCTCTAGCTTTCTTT.

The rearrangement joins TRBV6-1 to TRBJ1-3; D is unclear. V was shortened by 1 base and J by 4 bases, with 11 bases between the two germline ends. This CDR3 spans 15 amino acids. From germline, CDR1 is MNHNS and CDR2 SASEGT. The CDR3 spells CASSEVSSGGNTIYF. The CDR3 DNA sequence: TGTGCCAGCAGTGAAGTTAGCTCCGGGGGAAACACCATATATTTT.

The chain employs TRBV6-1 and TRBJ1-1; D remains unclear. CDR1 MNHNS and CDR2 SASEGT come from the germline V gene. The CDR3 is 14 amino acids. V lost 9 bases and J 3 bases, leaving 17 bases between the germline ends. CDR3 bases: TGTGCCAGTCTGTTTCTGGCGAGGGACACTGAAGCTTTCTTT. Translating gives CASLFLARDTEAFF.

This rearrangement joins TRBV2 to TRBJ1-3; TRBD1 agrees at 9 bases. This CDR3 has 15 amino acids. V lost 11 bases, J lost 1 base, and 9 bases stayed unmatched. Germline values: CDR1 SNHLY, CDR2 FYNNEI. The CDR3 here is CAAKWDRASGNTIYF. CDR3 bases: TGTGCCGCTAAATGGGACAGGGCTTCTGGAAACACCATATATTTT.

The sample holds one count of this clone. CDR3 nucleotides: TGTGCCAGCAGCTCTCTCGGCAGGGTGTACGAGCAGTACTTC. Encoded protein: CASSSLGRVYEQYF. The V and J genes are TRBV5-6 and TRBJ2-7; tentatively, D is TRBD1 (5 bases). CDR1 SGHDT and CDR2 YYEEEE come from the germline V gene. The V gene lost 3 bases and the J gene lost 4 bases, with 14 bases spanning the gap. CDR3 size: 14 residues.

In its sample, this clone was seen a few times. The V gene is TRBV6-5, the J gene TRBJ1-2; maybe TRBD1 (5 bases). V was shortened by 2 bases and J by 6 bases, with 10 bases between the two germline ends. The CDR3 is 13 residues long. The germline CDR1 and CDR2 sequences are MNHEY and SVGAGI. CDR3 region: CASSYSGGDGYTF. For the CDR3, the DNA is TGTGCCAGCAGTTACAGTGGGGGGGATGGCTACACCTTC.

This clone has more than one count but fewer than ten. CDR3 in DNA: TGTGCCAGTAGTACAGCGGGAGGACGGTCCTACGAGCAGTACTTC. It is translated as CASSTAGGRSYEQYF. This rearrangement joins TRBV19 to TRBJ2-7; 9 positions agree with TRBD2. Germline CDR1 is LNHDA and CDR2 is SQIVND (reference sequence). This CDR3 contains 15 residues. The ends lost 4 bases at V and 1 base at J; junction bases unmatched: 5. The variable domain in full, with the rest retrieved from reference TRBV19 and TRBJ2-7, is DGGITQSPKYLFRKEGQNVTLSCEQNLNHDAMYWYRQDPGQGLRLIYYSQIVNDFQKGDIAEGYSVSREKKESFPLTVTSAQKNPTAFYLCASSTAGGRSYEQYFGPGTRLTVT.

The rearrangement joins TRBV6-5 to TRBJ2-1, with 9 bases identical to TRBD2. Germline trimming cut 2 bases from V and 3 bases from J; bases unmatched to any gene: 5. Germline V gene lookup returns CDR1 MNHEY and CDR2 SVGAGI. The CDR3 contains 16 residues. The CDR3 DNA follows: TGTGCCAGCAGTTACGGCGGGGGGGTAGGCTACAATGAGCAGTTCTTC. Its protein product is CASSYGGGVGYNEQFF.

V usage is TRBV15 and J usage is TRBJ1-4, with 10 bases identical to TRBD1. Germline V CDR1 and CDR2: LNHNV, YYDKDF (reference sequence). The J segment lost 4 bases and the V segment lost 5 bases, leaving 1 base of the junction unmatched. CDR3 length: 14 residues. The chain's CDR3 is CATSRDRGNEKLFF. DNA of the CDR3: TGTGCCACCAGCCGGGACAGGGGTAATGAAAAACTGTTTTTT.

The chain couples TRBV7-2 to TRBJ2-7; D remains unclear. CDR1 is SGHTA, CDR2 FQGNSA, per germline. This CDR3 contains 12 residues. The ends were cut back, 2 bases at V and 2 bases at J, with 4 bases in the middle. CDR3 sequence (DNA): TGTGCCAGCAGCTTACGTCCCTACGAGCAGTACTTC. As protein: CASSLRPYEQYF.

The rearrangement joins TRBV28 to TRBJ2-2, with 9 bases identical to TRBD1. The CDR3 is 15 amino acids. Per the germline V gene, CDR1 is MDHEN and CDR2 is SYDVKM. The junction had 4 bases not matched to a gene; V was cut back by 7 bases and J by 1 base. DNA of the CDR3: TGTGCCAGCACATCGACAGGGGGGAACACCGGGGAGCTGTTTTTT. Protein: CASTSTGGNTGELFF. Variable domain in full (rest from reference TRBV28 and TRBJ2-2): DVKVTQSSRYLVKRTGEKVFLECVQDMDHENMFWYRQDPGLGLRLIYFSYDVKMKEKGDIPEGYSVSREKKERFSLILESASTNQTSMYLCASTSTGGNTGELFFGEGSRLTVL.

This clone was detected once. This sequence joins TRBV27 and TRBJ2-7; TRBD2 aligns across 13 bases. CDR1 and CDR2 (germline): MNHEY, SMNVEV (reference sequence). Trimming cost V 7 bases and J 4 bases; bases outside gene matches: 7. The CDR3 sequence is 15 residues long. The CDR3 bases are TGTGCCAGCAAAACCCGACTAGCGGGAGGTTACGAGCAGTACTTC. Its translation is CASKTRLAGGYEQYF.

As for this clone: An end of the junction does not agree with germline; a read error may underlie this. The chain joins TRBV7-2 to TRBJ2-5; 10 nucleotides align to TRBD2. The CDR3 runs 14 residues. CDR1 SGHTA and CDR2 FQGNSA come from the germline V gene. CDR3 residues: CASSPDLAGEAQYF. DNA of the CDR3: TGTGCCAGCAGCCCAGATCTAGCGGGAGAGGCCCAGTACTTC.

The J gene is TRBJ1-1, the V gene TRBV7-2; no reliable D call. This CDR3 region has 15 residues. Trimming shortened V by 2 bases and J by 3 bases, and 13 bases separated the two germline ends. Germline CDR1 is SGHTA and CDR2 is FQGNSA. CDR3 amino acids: CASSLLPLRDTEAFF. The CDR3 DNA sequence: TGTGCCAGCAGCTTATTACCTCTACGTGACACTGAAGCTTTCTTT.

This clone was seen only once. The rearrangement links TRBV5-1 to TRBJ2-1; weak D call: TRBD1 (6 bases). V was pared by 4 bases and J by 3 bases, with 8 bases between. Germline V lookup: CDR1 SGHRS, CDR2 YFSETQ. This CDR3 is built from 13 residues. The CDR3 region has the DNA TGCGCCAGCAGCGGGGGACACTACAATGAGCAGTTCTTC. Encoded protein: CASSGGHYNEQFF. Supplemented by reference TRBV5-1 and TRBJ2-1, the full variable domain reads KAGVTQTPRYLIKTRGQQVTLSCSPISGHRSVSWYQQTPGQGLQFLFEYFSETQRNKGNFPGRFSGRQFSNSRSEMNVSTLELGDSALYLCASSGGHYNEQFFGPGTRLTVL.

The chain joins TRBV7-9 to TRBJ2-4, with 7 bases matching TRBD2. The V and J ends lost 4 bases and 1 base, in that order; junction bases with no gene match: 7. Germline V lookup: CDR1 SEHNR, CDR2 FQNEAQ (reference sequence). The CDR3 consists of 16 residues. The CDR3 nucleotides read TGTGCCAGCAGCTCGTGGGGGGACTACGCCAAAAACATTCAGTACTTC. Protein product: CASSSWGDYAKNIQYF.

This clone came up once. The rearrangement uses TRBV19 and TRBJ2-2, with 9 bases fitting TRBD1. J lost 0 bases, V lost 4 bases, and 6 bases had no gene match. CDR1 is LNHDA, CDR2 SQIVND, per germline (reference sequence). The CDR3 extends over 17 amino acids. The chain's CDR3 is CASSRPTGGANTGELFF. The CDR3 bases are TGTGCCAGTAGTAGGCCCACAGGGGGCGCGAACACCGGGGAGCTGTTTTTT. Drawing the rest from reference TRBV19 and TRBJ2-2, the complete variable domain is DGGITQSPKYLFRKEGQNVTLSCEQNLNHDAMYWYRQDPGQGLRLIYYSQIVNDFQKGDIAEGYSVSREKKESFPLTVTSAQKNPTAFYLCASSRPTGGANTGELFFGEGSRLTVL.

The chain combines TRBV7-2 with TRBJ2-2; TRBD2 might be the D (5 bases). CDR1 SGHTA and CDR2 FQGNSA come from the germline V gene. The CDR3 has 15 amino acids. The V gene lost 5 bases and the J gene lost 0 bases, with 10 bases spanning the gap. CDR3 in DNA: TGTGCCAGCAGCCGACTATTCCCGAACACCGGGGAGCTGTTTTTT. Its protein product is CASSRLFPNTGELFF.

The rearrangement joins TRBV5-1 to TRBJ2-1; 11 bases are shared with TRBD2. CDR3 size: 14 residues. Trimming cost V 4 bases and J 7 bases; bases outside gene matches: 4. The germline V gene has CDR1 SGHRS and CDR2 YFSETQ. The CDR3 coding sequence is TGCGCCAGCAGCATGGGACTAGCGGAGAATGAGCAGTTCTTC. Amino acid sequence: CASSMGLAENEQFF.

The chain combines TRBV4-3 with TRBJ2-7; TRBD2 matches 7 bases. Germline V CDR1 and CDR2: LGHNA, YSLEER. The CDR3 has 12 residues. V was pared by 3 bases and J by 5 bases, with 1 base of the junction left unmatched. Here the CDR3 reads CASSHGTNEQYF. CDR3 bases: TGCGCCAGCAGCCACGGGACTAACGAGCAGTACTTC.

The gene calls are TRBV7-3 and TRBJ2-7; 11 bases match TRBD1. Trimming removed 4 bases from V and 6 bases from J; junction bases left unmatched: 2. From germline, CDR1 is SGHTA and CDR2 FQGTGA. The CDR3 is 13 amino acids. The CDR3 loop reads CASSSDRGREQYF. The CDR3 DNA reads TGTGCCAGCAGCTCGGACAGGGGGCGCGAGCAGTACTTC.

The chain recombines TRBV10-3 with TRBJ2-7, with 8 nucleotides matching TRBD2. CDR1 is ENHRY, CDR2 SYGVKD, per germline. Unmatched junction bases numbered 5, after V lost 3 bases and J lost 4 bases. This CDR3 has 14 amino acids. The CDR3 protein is CAISEGTSRYEQYF. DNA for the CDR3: TGTGCCATCAGTGAAGGGACTAGTAGGTACGAGCAGTACTTC.

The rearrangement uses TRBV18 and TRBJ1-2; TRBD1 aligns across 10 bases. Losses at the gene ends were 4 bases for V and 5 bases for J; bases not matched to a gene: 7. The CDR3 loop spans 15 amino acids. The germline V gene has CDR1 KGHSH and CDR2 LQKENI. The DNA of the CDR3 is TGTGCCAGCTCACGGGGGACAGGGGATGGATATGGCTACACCTTC. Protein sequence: CASSRGTGDGYGYTF.